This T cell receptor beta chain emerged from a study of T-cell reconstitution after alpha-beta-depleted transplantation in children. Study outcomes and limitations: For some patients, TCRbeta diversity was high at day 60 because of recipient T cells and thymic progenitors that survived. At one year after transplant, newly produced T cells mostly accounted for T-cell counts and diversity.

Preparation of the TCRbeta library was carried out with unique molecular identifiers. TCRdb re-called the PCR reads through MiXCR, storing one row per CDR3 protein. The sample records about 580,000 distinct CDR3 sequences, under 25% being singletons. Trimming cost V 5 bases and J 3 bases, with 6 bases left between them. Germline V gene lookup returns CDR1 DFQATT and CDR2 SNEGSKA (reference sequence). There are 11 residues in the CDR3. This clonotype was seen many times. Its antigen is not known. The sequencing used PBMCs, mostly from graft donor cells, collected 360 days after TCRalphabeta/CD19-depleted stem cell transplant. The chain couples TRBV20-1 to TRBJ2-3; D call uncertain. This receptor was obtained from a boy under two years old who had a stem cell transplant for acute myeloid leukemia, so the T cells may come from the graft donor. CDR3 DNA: TGCAGTGCTCGACTGACAGATACGCAGTATTTT. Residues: CSARLTDTQYF.